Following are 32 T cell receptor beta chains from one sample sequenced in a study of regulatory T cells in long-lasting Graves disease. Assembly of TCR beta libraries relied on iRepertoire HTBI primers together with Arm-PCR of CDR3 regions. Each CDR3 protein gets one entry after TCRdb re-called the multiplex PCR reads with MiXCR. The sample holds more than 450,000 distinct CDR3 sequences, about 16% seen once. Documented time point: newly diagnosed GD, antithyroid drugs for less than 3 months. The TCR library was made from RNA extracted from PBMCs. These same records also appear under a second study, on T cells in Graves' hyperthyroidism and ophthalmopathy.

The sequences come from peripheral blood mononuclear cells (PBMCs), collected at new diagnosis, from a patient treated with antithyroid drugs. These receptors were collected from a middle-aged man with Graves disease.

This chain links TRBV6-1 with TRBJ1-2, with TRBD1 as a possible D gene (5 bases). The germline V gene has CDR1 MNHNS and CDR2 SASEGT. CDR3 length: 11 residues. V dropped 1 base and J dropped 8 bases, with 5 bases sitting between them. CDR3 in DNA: TGTGCCAGCAGTGAAGACAGGGGCTACACCTTC. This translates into CASSEDRGYTF.

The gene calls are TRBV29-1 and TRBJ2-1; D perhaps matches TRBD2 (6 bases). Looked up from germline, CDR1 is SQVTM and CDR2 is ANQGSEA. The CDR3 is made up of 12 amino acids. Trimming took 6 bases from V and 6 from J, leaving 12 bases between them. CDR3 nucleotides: TGCAGCGTCGCCGGGGACTTCAATGAGCAGTTCTTC. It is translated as CSVAGDFNEQFF.

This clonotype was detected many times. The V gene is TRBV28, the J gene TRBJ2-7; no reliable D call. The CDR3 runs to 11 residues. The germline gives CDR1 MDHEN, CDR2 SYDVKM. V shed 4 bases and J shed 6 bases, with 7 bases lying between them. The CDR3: CASSSWGEQYF. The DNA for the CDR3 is TGTGCCAGCAGTTCCTGGGGCGAGCAGTACTTC.

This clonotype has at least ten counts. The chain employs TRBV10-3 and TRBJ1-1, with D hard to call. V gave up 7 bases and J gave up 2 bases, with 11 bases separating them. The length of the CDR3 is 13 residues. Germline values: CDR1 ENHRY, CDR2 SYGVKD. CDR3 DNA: TGTGCCATCATGAACGGCCCCAACACTGAAGCTTTCTTT. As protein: CAIMNGPNTEAFF.

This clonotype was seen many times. The CDR3 sequence is CASSTHRGGSSPLHF. CDR3 DNA sequence: TGTGCCAGCAGTACCCACAGGGGCGGGAGTTCACCCCTCCACTTT. The V and J genes are TRBV28 and TRBJ1-6; TRBD1 aligns across 7 bases. V trimming: 5 bases; J trimming: 9 bases; junction bases outside the gene matches: 10. The CDR3 is made up of 15 amino acids. In germline, CDR1 is MDHEN, CDR2 SYDVKM.

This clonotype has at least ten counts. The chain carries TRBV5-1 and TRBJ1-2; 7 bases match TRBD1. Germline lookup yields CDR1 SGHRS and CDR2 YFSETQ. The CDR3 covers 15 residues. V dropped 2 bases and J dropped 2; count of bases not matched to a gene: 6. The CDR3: CASSFTGASNYGYTF. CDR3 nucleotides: TGCGCCAGCAGCTTTACAGGGGCTTCGAACTATGGCTACACCTTC.

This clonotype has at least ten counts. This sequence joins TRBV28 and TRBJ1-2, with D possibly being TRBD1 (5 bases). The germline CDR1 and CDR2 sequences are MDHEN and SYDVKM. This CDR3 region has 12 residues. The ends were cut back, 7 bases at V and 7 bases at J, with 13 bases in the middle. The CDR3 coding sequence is TGTGCCAGCACCATCGGGGGATTTGGCTACACCTTC. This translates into CASTIGGFGYTF.

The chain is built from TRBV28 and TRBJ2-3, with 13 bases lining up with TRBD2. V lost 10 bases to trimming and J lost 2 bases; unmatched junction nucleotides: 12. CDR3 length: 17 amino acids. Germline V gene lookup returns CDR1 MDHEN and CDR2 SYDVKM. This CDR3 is CATRTSGRAAHTDTQYF. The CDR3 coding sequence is TGTGCCACCCGAACTAGCGGGAGGGCCGCTCACACAGATACGCAGTATTTT.

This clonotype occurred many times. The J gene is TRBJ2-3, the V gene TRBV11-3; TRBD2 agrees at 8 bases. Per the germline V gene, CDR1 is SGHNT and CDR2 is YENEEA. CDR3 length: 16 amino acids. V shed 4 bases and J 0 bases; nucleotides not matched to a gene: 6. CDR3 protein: CASSSVAGPSTDTQYF. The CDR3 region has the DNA TGTGCCAGCAGCTCCGTAGCGGGGCCAAGCACAGATACGCAGTATTTT.

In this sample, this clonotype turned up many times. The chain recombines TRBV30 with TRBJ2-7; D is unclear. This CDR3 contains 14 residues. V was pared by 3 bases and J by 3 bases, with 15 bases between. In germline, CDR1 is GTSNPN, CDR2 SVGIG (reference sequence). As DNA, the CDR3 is TGTGCCTGGAGCGCAGAGGTGGGATACTACGAGCAGTACTTC. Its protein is CAWSAEVGYYEQYF.

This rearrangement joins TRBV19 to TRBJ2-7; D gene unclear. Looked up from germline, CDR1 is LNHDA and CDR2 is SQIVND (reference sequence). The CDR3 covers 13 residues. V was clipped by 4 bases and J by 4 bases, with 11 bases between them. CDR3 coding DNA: TGTGCCAGTAGTAGGAAGGGCGGATACGAGCAGTACTTC. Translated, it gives CASSRKGGYEQYF. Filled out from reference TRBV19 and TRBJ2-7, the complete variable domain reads DGGITQSPKYLFRKEGQNVTLSCEQNLNHDAMYWYRQDPGQGLRLIYYSQIVNDFQKGDIAEGYSVSREKKESFPLTVTSAQKNPTAFYLCASSRKGGYEQYFGPGTRLTVT.

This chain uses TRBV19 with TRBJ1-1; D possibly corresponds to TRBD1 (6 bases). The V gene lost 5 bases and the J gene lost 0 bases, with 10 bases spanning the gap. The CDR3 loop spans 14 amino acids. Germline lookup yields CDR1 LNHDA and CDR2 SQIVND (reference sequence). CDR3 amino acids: CASSPDRMNTEAFF. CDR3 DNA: TGTGCCAGTAGTCCGGACAGAATGAACACTGAAGCTTTCTTT.

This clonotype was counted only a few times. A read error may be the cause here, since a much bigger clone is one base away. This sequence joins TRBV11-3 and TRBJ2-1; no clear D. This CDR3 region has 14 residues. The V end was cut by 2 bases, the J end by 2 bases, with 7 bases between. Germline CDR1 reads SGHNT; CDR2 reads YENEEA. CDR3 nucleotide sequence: TGTGCCAGCAGCTTACACAGCCCCTACAATGAGCAGTTCTTC. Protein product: CASSLHSPYNEQFF.

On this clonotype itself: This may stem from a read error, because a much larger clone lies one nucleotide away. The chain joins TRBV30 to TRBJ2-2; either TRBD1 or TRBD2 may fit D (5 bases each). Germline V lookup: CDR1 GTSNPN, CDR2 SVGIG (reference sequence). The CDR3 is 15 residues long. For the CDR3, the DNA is TGTGCCTGGAGTGTTTCCCTCAGGGATACCGGGGAGCTGCTTTTT. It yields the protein CAWSVSLRDTGELLF.

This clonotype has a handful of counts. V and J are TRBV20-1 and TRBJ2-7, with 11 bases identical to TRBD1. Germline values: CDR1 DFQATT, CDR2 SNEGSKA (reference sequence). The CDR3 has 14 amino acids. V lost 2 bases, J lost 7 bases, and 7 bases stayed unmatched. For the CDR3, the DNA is TGCAGTGCTAGACCGGGACAGGGGGGAAATGAGCAGTACTTC. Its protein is CSARPGQGGNEQYF.

The CDR3 DNA sequence: TGTGCCAGCAGTTCGGTTTGGGGCAATCAGCCCCAGCATTTT. Its translation: CASSSVWGNQPQHF. This rearrangement joins TRBV6-2 or TRBV6-3 to TRBJ1-5, with no clear D. The germline V and J ends were trimmed by 4 bases and 2 bases, with 9 bases remaining between them. The CDR3 has 14 amino acids. CDR1 and CDR2 from the germline V gene are MNHEY and SVGEGT.

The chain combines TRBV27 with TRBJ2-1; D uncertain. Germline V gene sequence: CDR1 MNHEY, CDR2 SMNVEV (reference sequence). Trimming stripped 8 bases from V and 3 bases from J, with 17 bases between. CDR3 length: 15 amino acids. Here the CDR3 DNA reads TGTGCCAGCGCCTCCCCCCGACAACTCTACAATGAGCAGTTCTTC. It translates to CASASPRQLYNEQFF.

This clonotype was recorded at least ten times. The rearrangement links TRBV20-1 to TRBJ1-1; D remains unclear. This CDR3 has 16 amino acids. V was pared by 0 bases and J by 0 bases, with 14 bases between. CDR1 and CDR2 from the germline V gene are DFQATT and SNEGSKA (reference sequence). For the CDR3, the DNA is TGCAGTGCTAGAGATCGTTTAGCGACCTTGAACACTGAAGCTTTCTTT. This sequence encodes CSARDRLATLNTEAFF.

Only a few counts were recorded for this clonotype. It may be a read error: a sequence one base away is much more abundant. Here the CDR3 reads CASSLGRLVGHEQFF. The DNA of the CDR3 is TGTGCCAGCAGCTTAGGTCGACTAGTAGGGCATGAGCAGTTCTTC. This rearrangement joins TRBV11-2 to TRBJ2-1; tentatively, D is TRBD2 (6 bases). This CDR3 is built from 15 residues. Trimming stripped 1 base from V and 8 bases from J, with 15 bases between. Germline V lookup: CDR1 SGHAT, CDR2 FQNNGV.

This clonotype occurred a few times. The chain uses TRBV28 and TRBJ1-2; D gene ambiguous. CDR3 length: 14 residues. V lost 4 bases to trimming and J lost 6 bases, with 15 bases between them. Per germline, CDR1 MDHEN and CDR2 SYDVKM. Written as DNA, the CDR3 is TGTGCCAGCAGTTGGGTCGTACCGACTCATGGCTACACCTTC. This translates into CASSWVVPTHGYTF.

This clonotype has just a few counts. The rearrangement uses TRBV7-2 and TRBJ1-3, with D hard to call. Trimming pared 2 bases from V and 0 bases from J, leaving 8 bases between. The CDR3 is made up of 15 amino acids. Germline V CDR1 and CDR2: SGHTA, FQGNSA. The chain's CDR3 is CASSLFGSSGNTIYF. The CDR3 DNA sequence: TGTGCCAGCAGCTTATTTGGGAGCTCTGGAAACACCATATATTTT.

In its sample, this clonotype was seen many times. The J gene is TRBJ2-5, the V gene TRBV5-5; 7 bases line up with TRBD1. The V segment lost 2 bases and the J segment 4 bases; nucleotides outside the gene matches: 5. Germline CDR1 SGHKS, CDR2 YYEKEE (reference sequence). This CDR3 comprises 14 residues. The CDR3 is CASSLVSGGETQYF. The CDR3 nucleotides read TGTGCCAGCAGCTTAGTATCAGGGGGAGAGACCCAGTACTTC.

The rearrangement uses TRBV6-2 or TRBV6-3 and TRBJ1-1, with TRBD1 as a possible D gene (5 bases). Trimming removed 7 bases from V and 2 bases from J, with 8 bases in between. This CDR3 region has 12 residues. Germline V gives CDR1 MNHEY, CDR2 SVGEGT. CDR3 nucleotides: TGTGCCAGCACGACAGCCAACACTGAAGCTTTCTTT. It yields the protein CASTTANTEAFF.

The CDR3 loop is CASSSPGQGVHEQYF. CDR3 in DNA: TGTGCCAGCAGCTCCCCCGGACAGGGTGTGCACGAGCAGTACTTC. The V call is TRBV7-9, the J call TRBJ2-7; 8 bases align to TRBD1. Germline CDR1 SEHNR, CDR2 FQNEAQ (reference sequence). With V trimmed by 4 bases and J by 5 bases, 10 bases remained unmatched. CDR3 length: 15 residues.

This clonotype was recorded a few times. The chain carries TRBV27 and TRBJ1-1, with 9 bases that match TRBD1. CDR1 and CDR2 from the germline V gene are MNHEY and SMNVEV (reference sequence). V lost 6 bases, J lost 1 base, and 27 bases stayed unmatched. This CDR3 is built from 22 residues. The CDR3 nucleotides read TGTGCCAGCAGAATTTCGATGGGCGGCGGGGTTTACAGGGGGCCGGAGAACACTGAAGCTTTCTTT. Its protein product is CASRISMGGGVYRGPENTEAFF.

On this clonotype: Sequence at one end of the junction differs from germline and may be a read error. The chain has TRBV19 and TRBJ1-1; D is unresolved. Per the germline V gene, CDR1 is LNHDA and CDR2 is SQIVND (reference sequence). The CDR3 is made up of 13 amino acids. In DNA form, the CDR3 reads TGTGCCAGTAATGTGGGCTTGAACGCTGAAGCTTTCTTT. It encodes CASNVGLNAEAFF.

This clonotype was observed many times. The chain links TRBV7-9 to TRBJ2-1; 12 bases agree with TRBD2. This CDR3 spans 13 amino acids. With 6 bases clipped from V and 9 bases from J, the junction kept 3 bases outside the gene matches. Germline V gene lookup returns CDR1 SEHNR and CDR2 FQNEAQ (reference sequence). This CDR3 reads CASSRTSGAEQFF. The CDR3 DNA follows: TGTGCCAGCAGTCGGACTAGCGGGGCTGAGCAGTTCTTC.

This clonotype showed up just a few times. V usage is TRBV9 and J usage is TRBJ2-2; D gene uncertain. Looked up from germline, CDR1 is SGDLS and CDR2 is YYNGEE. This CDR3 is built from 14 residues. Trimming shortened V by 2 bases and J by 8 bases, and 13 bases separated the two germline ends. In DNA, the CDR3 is TGTGCCAGCAGCGTTGGACGGTCGAGGGGGGAGCTGTTTTTT. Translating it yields CASSVGRSRGELFF.

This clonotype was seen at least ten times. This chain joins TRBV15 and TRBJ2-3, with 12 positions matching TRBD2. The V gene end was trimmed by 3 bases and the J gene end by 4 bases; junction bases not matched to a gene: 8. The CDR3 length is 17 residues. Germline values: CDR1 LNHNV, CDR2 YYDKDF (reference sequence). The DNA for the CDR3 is TGTGCCACCAGCAGGGATTTACTAGCGGGAGGCCCAGATACGCAGTATTTT. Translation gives CATSRDLLAGGPDTQYF.

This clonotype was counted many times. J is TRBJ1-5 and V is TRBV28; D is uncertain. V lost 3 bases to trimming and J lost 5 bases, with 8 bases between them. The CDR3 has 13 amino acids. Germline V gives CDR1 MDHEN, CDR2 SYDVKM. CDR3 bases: TGTGCCAGCAGTTTGGGCAGTTATCAGCCCCAGCATTTT. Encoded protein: CASSLGSYQPQHF.

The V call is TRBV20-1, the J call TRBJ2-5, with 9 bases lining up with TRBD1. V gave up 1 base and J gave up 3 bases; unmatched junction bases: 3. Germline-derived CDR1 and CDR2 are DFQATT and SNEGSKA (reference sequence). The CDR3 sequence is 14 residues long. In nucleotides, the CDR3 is TGCAGTGCTAGAGCCGGGACAGGGAAAGAGACCCAGTACTTC. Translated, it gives CSARAGTGKETQYF.

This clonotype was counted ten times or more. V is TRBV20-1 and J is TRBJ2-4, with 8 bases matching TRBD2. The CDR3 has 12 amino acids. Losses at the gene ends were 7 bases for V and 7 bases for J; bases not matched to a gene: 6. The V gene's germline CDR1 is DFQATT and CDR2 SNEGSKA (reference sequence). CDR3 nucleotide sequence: TGCAGTGGTGCGAGCGGGAGTAACATTCAGTACTTC. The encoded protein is CSGASGSNIQYF.